The 24 T cell receptor beta chains presented below share a single source sample, sequenced in a study of Ad26.COV2.S vaccination and SARS-CoV-2 variants. Here immunoSEQ multiplex PCR was the method, and the copy in TCRdb shows in-frame clones only, minus some. Of about 350,000 clones listed, around 83% are singletons. The treatment denotes: about 20 received Ad26.COV2.S at low or high dose, single or two shots; 5 received placebo; per-sample allocation not given. Samples analyzed were those drawn on day 63 after the first vaccine or placebo injection. The sequencing used peripheral blood, collected in a trial of Ad26.COV2.S vaccine versus placebo. The source of these receptors is a person between 18 and 65 years old who received the Ad26.COV2.S COVID-19 vaccine or a placebo.

The chain employs TRBV6-5 and TRBJ1-5; TRBD1 matches 7 bases. V trimming: 6 bases; J trimming: 7 bases; junction bases outside the gene matches: 9. The CDR3 contains 14 residues. CDR1 MNHEY and CDR2 SVGAGI come from the germline V gene. CDR3 nucleotides: TGTGCCAGCAGGCTCCGACAGGGCTGGCAGCCCCAGCATTTT. It codes for CASRLRQGWQPQHF.

The chain links TRBV27 to TRBJ1-2; D perhaps matches TRBD1 (6 bases). The V gene lost 5 bases and the J gene lost 4 bases, with 11 bases spanning the gap. CDR1 MNHEY and CDR2 SMNVEV come from the germline V gene (reference sequence). The CDR3 has 13 amino acids. The DNA of the CDR3 is TGTGCCAGCAGTCAGCCGACAGGCTATGGCTACACCTTC. It yields the protein CASSQPTGYGYTF.

This clone was detected once. The V call is TRBV18, the J call TRBJ1-5, with 12 bases aligning to TRBD1. This CDR3 is built from 16 residues. The V gene's germline CDR1 is KGHSH and CDR2 LQKENI. With 4 bases clipped from V and 5 bases from J, the junction kept 6 bases outside the gene matches. The CDR3 reads CASSQTGTGGYQPQHF. The CDR3 DNA reads TGTGCCAGCTCACAAACCGGGACAGGGGGCTATCAGCCCCAGCATTTT.

As DNA, the CDR3 is TGTGCCAGCAGCCCGCCGGACAGGAGGAGCTCCTACGAGCAGTACTTC. The encoded protein is CASSPPDRRSSYEQYF. The genes are TRBV5-5 and TRBJ2-7, with 7 bases that match TRBD1. This CDR3 is 16 amino acids long. Per germline, CDR1 SGHKS and CDR2 YYEKEE (reference sequence). The V segment lost 4 bases and the J segment 0 bases; nucleotides outside the gene matches: 10.

This sequence joins TRBV3-1 (or the pseudogene TRBV3-2) and TRBJ1-5; D unclear. V was pared by 0 bases and J by 0 bases, with 12 bases between. Germline-derived CDR1 and CDR2 are LGHDT and YNNKEL (reference sequence). CDR3 length equals 17 residues. The CDR3 sequence is CASSQDVGINSNQPQHF. CDR3 DNA sequence: TGTGCCAGCAGCCAAGATGTAGGGATCAATAGCAATCAGCCCCAGCATTTT.

The chain carries TRBV5-6 and TRBJ2-5, with 10 bases matching TRBD1. The trim removed 5 bases at V and 5 bases at J, leaving 3 bases unmatched. The CDR3 runs to 13 residues. In germline, CDR1 is SGHDT, CDR2 YYEEEE. Here the CDR3 DNA reads TGTGCCAGCAGGCCGGGACAGGGGGAGACCCAGTACTTC. Encoded protein: CASRPGQGETQYF. The whole variable domain, filled in from reference TRBV5-6 and TRBJ2-5, reads DAGVTQSPTHLIKTRGQQVTLRCSPKSGHDTVSWYQQALGQGPQFIFQYYEEEERQRGNFPDRFSGHQFPNYSSELNVNALLLGDSALYLCASRPGQGETQYFGPGTRLLVL.

The gene calls are TRBV5-1 and TRBJ1-2, with 9 bases fitting TRBD1. This CDR3 contains 16 residues. With V trimmed by 5 bases and J by 5 bases, 13 bases remained unmatched. CDR1 is SGHRS and CDR2 is YFSETQ in the germline V gene. The CDR3 loop reads CASSSLRQGGLYGYTF. CDR3 bases: TGCGCCAGCAGTAGCCTCCGACAGGGGGGATTATATGGCTACACCTTC.

The chain links TRBV2 to TRBJ1-4, with TRBD1 as a possible D gene (6 bases). V shed 6 bases and J shed 8 bases, with 19 bases lying between them. Germline CDR1 SNHLY, CDR2 FYNNEI. The CDR3 is made up of 15 amino acids. The CDR3 DNA is TGTGCCAGCAGGGAAACAGGGTTGATTGGAGAAAAACTGTTTTTT. This sequence encodes CASRETGLIGEKLFF.

V and J are TRBV12-3 or TRBV12-4 and TRBJ2-7, with 7 bases identical to TRBD1. CDR3 size: 13 residues. The trim removed 6 bases at V and 3 bases at J, leaving 5 bases unmatched. In DNA, the CDR3 is TGTGCCAGCAGAGGACAGGAAAACTACGAGCAGTACTTC. Encoded protein: CASRGQENYEQYF.

The V and J genes are TRBV5-1 and TRBJ2-3; 12 nucleotides agree with TRBD1. The CDR3 is 15 residues long. Germline loops: CDR1 SGHRS, CDR2 YFSETQ. After removal of 4 bases from V and 2 bases from J, the junction contained 2 bases not matched to a gene. The CDR3 region has the DNA TGCGCCAGCAGCGGGACAGGGGGCCTCACAGATACGCAGTATTTT. This encodes CASSGTGGLTDTQYF. Full variable domain (remainder filled in from reference TRBV5-1 and TRBJ2-3): KAGVTQTPRYLIKTRGQQVTLSCSPISGHRSVSWYQQTPGQGLQFLFEYFSETQRNKGNFPGRFSGRQFSNSRSEMNVSTLELGDSALYLCASSGTGGLTDTQYFGPGTRLTVL.

The V and J genes are TRBV19 and TRBJ2-7; 10 positions agree with TRBD2. The CDR3 is made up of 18 amino acids. Germline values: CDR1 LNHDA, CDR2 SQIVND (reference sequence). V was clipped by 6 bases and J by 1 base; unmatched bases: 15. In DNA form, the CDR3 reads TGTGCCAGTAGCGTCTTCGGGCATCCTAGCGGGGGTTCCTACGAGCAGTACTTC. Its protein is CASSVFGHPSGGSYEQYF.

This clone was seen more than once but under ten times. The DNA for the CDR3 is TGTGCCAGCAGCTTGAGACAGGGAGATGGCTACACCTTC. Translating gives CASSLRQGDGYTF. The V call is TRBV7-2, the J call TRBJ1-2, with 7 bases fitting TRBD1. The ends lost 3 bases at V and 6 bases at J; junction bases unmatched: 4. This CDR3 has 13 residues. CDR1 is SGHTA and CDR2 is FQGNSA in the germline V gene.

The chain carries TRBV7-5 and TRBJ1-2. TRBV7-5 is tagged as a pseudogene. The CDR3 is made up of 14 amino acids. CDR3 amino acids: CARSSGGSNYGYTF. Written as DNA, the CDR3 is TGTGCCAGAAGCTCGGGAGGATCTAACTATGGCTACACCTTC.

This clone was picked up a small number of times. The V gene is TRBV5-1, the J gene TRBJ1-2, with D unresolved. The V gene's germline CDR1 is SGHRS and CDR2 YFSETQ. This CDR3 region has 13 residues. V was shortened by 4 bases and J by 6 bases, with 13 bases between the two germline ends. The CDR3 sequence: CASSAESKNGYTF. CDR3 nucleotides: TGCGCCAGCAGCGCGGAATCCAAAAATGGCTACACCTTC. Supplemented by reference TRBV5-1 and TRBJ1-2, the full variable domain reads KAGVTQTPRYLIKTRGQQVTLSCSPISGHRSVSWYQQTPGQGLQFLFEYFSETQRNKGNFPGRFSGRQFSNSRSEMNVSTLELGDSALYLCASSAESKNGYTFGSGTRLTVV.

V usage is TRBV4-1 and J usage is TRBJ2-7, with D possibly TRBD1 on 6 matching bases. CDR1 and CDR2 (germline): MGHRA, YSYEKL. The CDR3 covers 14 residues. V gave up 6 bases and J gave up 4 bases, with 16 bases separating them. The CDR3 protein is CASSSPGQKYEQYF. DNA for the CDR3: TGCGCCAGCAGTTCCCCGGGACAAAAGTACGAGCAGTACTTC.

V usage is TRBV13 and J usage is TRBJ2-2; 8 nucleotides align to TRBD1. The CDR3 sequence is 16 residues long. Looked up from germline, CDR1 is PRHDT and CDR2 is FYEKMQ (reference sequence). V lost 5 bases and J lost 3; bases outside the gene matches: 8. This CDR3 reads CASSPLGQGYTGELFF. CDR3 DNA sequence: TGTGCCAGCAGCCCACTCGGACAGGGTTACACCGGGGAGCTGTTTTTT.

This chain joins TRBV7-9 and TRBJ2-1; D is unresolved. CDR1 is SEHNR and CDR2 is FQNEAQ in the germline V gene (reference sequence). This CDR3 is 15 amino acids long. Trimming shortened V by 1 base and J by 3 bases, and 10 bases separated the two germline ends. The CDR3: CASSLGQVGYNEQFF. CDR3 nucleotides: TGTGCCAGCAGCTTAGGTCAGGTCGGCTACAATGAGCAGTTCTTC.

The chain carries TRBV4-1 and TRBJ2-5, with 7 bases identical to TRBD1. The CDR3 is made up of 15 amino acids. CDR1 and CDR2 (germline): MGHRA, YSYEKL. Germline trimming cut 1 base from V and 5 bases from J; bases unmatched to any gene: 7. The CDR3 sequence: CASSQGEQGYETQYF. CDR3 coding DNA: TGCGCCAGCAGCCAAGGGGAACAGGGGTACGAGACCCAGTACTTC.

This clone was picked up one time. The chain carries TRBV2 and TRBJ1-5; D remains unclear. CDR1 and CDR2 (germline): SNHLY, FYNNEI. Trimming left V 9 bases short and J 1 base short, with 10 bases between. The CDR3 is 13 amino acids. The CDR3 here is CASGLQSNQPQHF. For the CDR3, the DNA is TGTGCCAGTGGGTTGCAGAGCAATCAGCCCCAGCATTTT. Full variable domain (rest looked up from reference TRBV2 and TRBJ1-5): EPEVTQTPSHQVTQMGQEVILRCVPISNHLYFYWYRQILGQKVEFLVSFYNNEISEKSEIFDDQFSVERPDGSNFTLKIRSTKLEDSAMYFCASGLQSNQPQHFGDGTRLSIL.

The chain couples TRBV7-2 to TRBJ1-4, with unresolved D. V shed 1 base and J shed 7 bases, with 13 bases lying between them. Germline assignment: CDR1 SGHTA and CDR2 FQGNSA. This CDR3 contains 15 residues. The CDR3, as DNA: TGTGCCAGCAGCTTAGGTCAGAATCAGCTTGAAAAACTGTTTTTT. It specifies CASSLGQNQLEKLFF.

This chain joins TRBV3-1 (or the pseudogene TRBV3-2) and TRBJ2-5, with 10 bases lining up with TRBD2. Germline loops: CDR1 LGHDT, CDR2 YNNKEL (reference sequence). The ends lost 4 bases at V and 5 bases at J; junction bases unmatched: 4. The CDR3 length is 14 residues. CDR3 amino acids: CASSLSGGLETQYF. CDR3 in DNA: TGTGCCAGCAGCCTTAGCGGGGGGTTGGAGACCCAGTACTTC.

CDR3 loop: CASSLLSREANEKLFF. The CDR3 region has the DNA TGCGCCAGCAGCTTGCTGAGCCGGGAAGCTAATGAAAAACTGTTTTTT. This chain uses TRBV5-1 with TRBJ1-4; D uncertain. This CDR3 has 16 amino acids. V lost 1 base to trimming and J lost 3 bases, with 13 bases between them. Per germline, CDR1 SGHRS and CDR2 YFSETQ.

This clone occurred a few times. Different DNA sequences within this sample yield the same CDR3. The chain employs TRBV10-3 and TRBJ2-1; 7 nucleotides line up with TRBD1. Unmatched junction bases numbered 3, after V lost 0 bases and J lost 4 bases. Looked up from germline, CDR1 is ENHRY and CDR2 is SYGVKD. CDR3 length equals 15 residues. The CDR3 is CAISESRGPYNEQFF. The CDR3 DNA is TGTGCCATCAGTGAGTCTAGGGGGCCGTACAATGAGCAGTTCTTC.

CDR3 sequence: CASVLKNRGRLEQYF. In DNA form, the CDR3 reads TGTGCCTCCGTCCTGAAGAACAGGGGTCGGCTCGAGCAGTACTTC. The chain employs TRBV30 and TRBJ2-7; TRBD1 agrees at 7 bases. Looked up from germline, CDR1 is GTSNPN and CDR2 is SVGIG (reference sequence). This CDR3 contains 15 residues. J was trimmed by 6 bases and V by 7 bases; bases with no gene match: 18.